The rows below give T cell receptor beta chains drawn from one sample of a study of blood T cell repertoires in COVID-19. The repertoire was sequenced with immunoSEQ multiplex PCR; TCRdb's copy has only in-frame clones and lacks some. The repertoire includes roughly 27,000 clones, roughly 90% of them detected once, and roughly 16% sits in the top ten. Sequencing was performed on peripheral blood. These receptors were collected from a human donor with active COVID-19. The donor label of this sample is uncertain. The CDR3 runs from the conserved cysteine through the conserved F or W. Fields, in order: V gene, clone size, D gene, J gene, CDR3 DNA, CDR3 protein. The D gene is left open where the match is weak. Size is stated for part of the rows, as once, few or many counts, or as a class when the clone is expanded.

v_gene: TRBV2
abundance: NA
d_gene: NA
j_gene: TRBJ1-1
CDR3nt: TGTGCCAGCAGTGTTGGCAGGGTAAACACTGAAGCTTTCTTT
CDR3aa: CASSVGRVNTEAFF

v_gene: TRBV3-1/TRBV3-2
abundance: once
d_gene: NA
j_gene: TRBJ2-5
CDR3nt: TGTGCCAGCAGCCAAGGGGTAGGAGATCAAGAGACCCAGTACTTC
CDR3aa: CASSQGVGDQETQYF

v_gene: TRBV10-2
abundance: NA
d_gene: NA
j_gene: TRBJ1-2
CDR3nt: TGCGCCAGCAGTGAAAAGGGTTCCAGGGTTGGGGGCTACACCTTC
CDR3aa: CASSEKGSRVGGYTF

v_gene: TRBV5-1
abundance: NA
d_gene: TRBD1
j_gene: TRBJ1-2
CDR3nt: TGCGCCAGCAGCCAAAGTTCGGGACAGGGGCGAGGGGGATACTATGGCTACACCTTC
CDR3aa: CASSQSSGQGRGGYYGYTF

v_gene: TRBV6-5
abundance: few
d_gene: TRBD1
j_gene: TRBJ2-7
CDR3nt: TGTGCCAGCGTACCGGGACAGGGGTTCTACGAGCAGTACTTC
CDR3aa: CASVPGQGFYEQYF

v_gene: TRBV2
abundance: NA
d_gene: NA
j_gene: TRBJ1-4
CDR3nt: TGTGCCAGCAGTGAAGGACAGCCAGAAAAACTGTTTTTT
CDR3aa: CASSEGQPEKLFF

v_gene: TRBV7-9
abundance: NA
d_gene: NA
j_gene: TRBJ2-1
CDR3nt: TGTGCCAGCAGCTTACAACAGCATGATGAGCAGTTCTTC
CDR3aa: CASSLQQHDEQFF

v_gene: TRBV5-1
abundance: NA
d_gene: NA
j_gene: TRBJ2-3
CDR3nt: TGCGCCAGCAGCCTCCTCACGGGGTCGCCAGATACGCAGTATTTT
CDR3aa: CASSLLTGSPDTQYF

v_gene: TRBV25-1
abundance: NA
d_gene: TRBD1
j_gene: TRBJ1-4
CDR3nt: TGTGCCAGCAGTGATTGGACAGGGCTCAGGAATAATGAAAAACTGTTTTTT
CDR3aa: CASSDWTGLRNNEKLFF

v_gene: TRBV28
abundance: NA
d_gene: NA
j_gene: TRBJ2-7
CDR3nt: TGTGCCATCGAAGCCTCTTCCTACGAGCAGTACTTC
CDR3aa: CAIEASSYEQYF

v_gene: TRBV7-3
abundance: NA
d_gene: NA
j_gene: TRBJ1-3
CDR3nt: TGTGCCAGCAGCTTAATGCCAGGGTCTGGAAACACCATATATTTT
CDR3aa: CASSLMPGSGNTIYF

v_gene: TRBV19
abundance: NA
d_gene: TRBD2
j_gene: TRBJ2-1
CDR3nt: TGTGCCAGTAGTCTCGGGACTAGCGGGAGGAATGAGCAGTTCTTC
CDR3aa: CASSLGTSGRNEQFF

v_gene: TRBV19
abundance: NA
d_gene: TRBD2
j_gene: TRBJ2-2
CDR3nt: TGTGCCAGTAGAAAGGGACTAGCGGGAGCGGACGGGGAGCTGTTTTTT
CDR3aa: CASRKGLAGADGELFF

v_gene: TRBV9
abundance: NA
d_gene: NA
j_gene: TRBJ1-3
CDR3nt: TGTGCCAGCAGCGTGGAGACTCTCCGAGGAAACACCATATATTTT
CDR3aa: CASSVETLRGNTIYF

v_gene: TRBV27
abundance: NA
d_gene: NA
j_gene: TRBJ1-1
CDR3nt: TGTGCCAGCAATACGGGGATGAACACTGAAGCTTTCTTT
CDR3aa: CASNTGMNTEAFF

v_gene: TRBV2
abundance: NA
d_gene: TRBD1
j_gene: TRBJ2-7
CDR3nt: TGTGCCAGCAGGGCTATAGGACAGGGCTCCTACGAGCAGTACTTC
CDR3aa: CASRAIGQGSYEQYF

v_gene: TRBV6-5
abundance: NA
d_gene: NA
j_gene: TRBJ2-3
CDR3nt: TGTGCCAGCAACTTACAGGGTGGCAATACGCAGTATTTT
CDR3aa: CASNLQGGNTQYF

v_gene: TRBV5-1
abundance: few
d_gene: NA
j_gene: TRBJ1-5
CDR3nt: TGCGCCAGCAGCTTCGAGGGGGATCAGCCCCAGCATTTT
CDR3aa: CASSFEGDQPQHF

v_gene: TRBV30
abundance: NA
d_gene: TRBD1
j_gene: TRBJ2-7
CDR3nt: TGTGCCTGGAGTGCCTCGAACAGGGGGCTTGGGGAGCAGTACTTC
CDR3aa: CAWSASNRGLGEQYF

v_gene: TRBV4-3
abundance: NA
d_gene: NA
j_gene: TRBJ2-7
CDR3nt: TGCGCCAGCAGCCAAGATTTTGCCGGAGGCTACGAGCAGTACTTC
CDR3aa: CASSQDFAGGYEQYF

v_gene: TRBV7-3
abundance: NA
d_gene: NA
j_gene: TRBJ2-2
CDR3nt: TGTGCCAGCAGCCCAAATCAGGACAGTATCTCCGGGGAGCTGTTTTTT
CDR3aa: CASSPNQDSISGELFF

v_gene: TRBV27
abundance: NA
d_gene: NA
j_gene: TRBJ2-3
CDR3nt: TGTGCCAGCAGCGCCGGGAGATCTAGCACAGATACGCAGTATTTT
CDR3aa: CASSAGRSSTDTQYF

v_gene: TRBV3-1/TRBV3-2
abundance: NA
d_gene: NA
j_gene: TRBJ2-6
CDR3nt: TGTGCCAGCAGCGCTCAGGTCACTGGGGCCAACGTCCTGACTTTC
CDR3aa: CASSAQVTGANVLTF

v_gene: TRBV27
abundance: NA
d_gene: NA
j_gene: TRBJ1-6
CDR3nt: TGTGCCAGCAGTTTATCCGCATATCGGGGGGCTAGCTATAATTCACCCCTCCACTTT
CDR3aa: CASSLSAYRGASYNSPLHF

v_gene: TRBV24-1
abundance: few
d_gene: NA
j_gene: TRBJ1-1
CDR3nt: TGTGCCCCCCGGGGGGCGGGTACTGAAGCTTTCTTT
CDR3aa: CAPRGAGTEAFF

v_gene: TRBV30
abundance: NA
d_gene: NA
j_gene: TRBJ1-2
CDR3nt: TGTGCCTGGAGTGTCGGACAGTTCTATGGCTACACCTTC
CDR3aa: CAWSVGQFYGYTF

v_gene: TRBV27
abundance: NA
d_gene: TRBD1
j_gene: TRBJ1-5
CDR3nt: TGTGCCAGCAGCGAACAGGGGCGGGATCAGCCCCAGCATTTT
CDR3aa: CASSEQGRDQPQHF

v_gene: TRBV3-1/TRBV3-2
abundance: NA
d_gene: NA
j_gene: TRBJ2-5
CDR3nt: TGTGCCAGCAGCCCCCCTTCGCAGGAGACCCAGTACTTC
CDR3aa: CASSPPSQETQYF

v_gene: TRBV18
abundance: NA
d_gene: NA
j_gene: TRBJ2-3
CDR3nt: TGTGCCAGCTCACCTCCGACAGGGACTAGCACAGATACGCAGTATTTT
CDR3aa: CASSPPTGTSTDTQYF

v_gene: TRBV19
abundance: once
d_gene: TRBD1
j_gene: TRBJ1-1
CDR3nt: TGTGCCAGTAGTATTGGCGACAGGGTAACTGAAGCTTTCTTT
CDR3aa: CASSIGDRVTEAFF

v_gene: TRBV2
abundance: NA
d_gene: TRBD2
j_gene: TRBJ2-7
CDR3nt: TGTGCCAGCAGTGAAGGGGACTACTACGAGCAGTACTTC
CDR3aa: CASSEGDYYEQYF

v_gene: TRBV9
abundance: NA
d_gene: NA
j_gene: TRBJ2-1
CDR3nt: TGTGCCAGCAGCGTAGATGAGTATGAGCAGTTCTTC
CDR3aa: CASSVDEYEQFF

v_gene: TRBV2
abundance: NA
d_gene: NA
j_gene: TRBJ2-7
CDR3nt: TGTGCCAGCGGAAAAGGGGCGCTAAACTCCTACGAGCAGTACTTC
CDR3aa: CASGKGALNSYEQYF

v_gene: TRBV7-2
abundance: NA
d_gene: NA
j_gene: TRBJ1-2
CDR3nt: TGTGCCAGCAGCTATGAGGGTTACTATGGCTACACCTTC
CDR3aa: CASSYEGYYGYTF

v_gene: TRBV20-1
abundance: few
d_gene: NA
j_gene: TRBJ2-3
CDR3nt: TGCAGTGCAAACAGTGACCATACGCAGTATTTT
CDR3aa: CSANSDHTQYF

v_gene: TRBV21-1
abundance: NA
d_gene: NA
j_gene: TRBJ1-2
CDR3nt: TGTGCCAGCAGCTACCGGGACAGTGATAACTATGGCTACACCTTC
CDR3aa: CASSYRDSDNYGYTF

v_gene: TRBV25-1
abundance: NA
d_gene: TRBD2
j_gene: TRBJ2-7
CDR3nt: TGTGCCAGCAGTTCCCCCGGGGGGGGCTCCTACGAGCAGTACTTC
CDR3aa: CASSSPGGGSYEQYF

v_gene: TRBV25-1
abundance: NA
d_gene: NA
j_gene: TRBJ2-7
CDR3nt: TGTGCCAGCAGTGGAGAAGGGCTGGGGAGCTACGAGCAGTACTTC
CDR3aa: CASSGEGLGSYEQYF

v_gene: TRBV4-3
abundance: NA
d_gene: TRBD2
j_gene: TRBJ2-1
CDR3nt: TGCGCCAGCAGCCAAGTAAGCAGCGGGAGTCTCGACAATGAGCAGTTCTTC
CDR3aa: CASSQVSSGSLDNEQFF

v_gene: TRBV4-1
abundance: NA
d_gene: NA
j_gene: TRBJ1-5
CDR3nt: TGCGCCAGCAGCCATGCCCCCGGCAGGGCCAAGGATCAGCCCCAGCATTTT
CDR3aa: CASSHAPGRAKDQPQHF

v_gene: TRBV5-1
abundance: NA
d_gene: NA
j_gene: TRBJ1-4
CDR3nt: TGCGCCAGCAGCATGGGACACCATAATGAAAAACTGTTTTTT
CDR3aa: CASSMGHHNEKLFF

v_gene: TRBV7-9
abundance: few
d_gene: TRBD1
j_gene: TRBJ2-7
CDR3nt: TGTGCCAGCAGCCCGGGACAGGGGACCCCCTACGAGCAGTACTTC
CDR3aa: CASSPGQGTPYEQYF

v_gene: TRBV12-3/TRBV12-4
abundance: NA
d_gene: TRBD1
j_gene: TRBJ1-2
CDR3nt: TGTGCCAGCAGCCCCGACAGGGGGCTTGGCTACACCTTC
CDR3aa: CASSPDRGLGYTF

v_gene: TRBV27
abundance: NA
d_gene: NA
j_gene: TRBJ1-6
CDR3nt: TGTGCCAGAGGGGGAACGAGGAATTCACCCCTCCACTTT
CDR3aa: CARGGTRNSPLHF

v_gene: TRBV25-1
abundance: NA
d_gene: TRBD1
j_gene: TRBJ2-7
CDR3nt: TGTGCCAGCAGTGAATCGGGACAGGGCCTTATTACGAGCGAACAGTACTTC
CDR3aa: CASSESGQGLITSEQYF

v_gene: TRBV5-6
abundance: NA
d_gene: NA
j_gene: TRBJ2-3
CDR3nt: TGTGCCAGCAGCTTGGGGGGGCTCGGGTCAGATACGCAGTATTTT
CDR3aa: CASSLGGLGSDTQYF

v_gene: TRBV27
abundance: NA
d_gene: TRBD1
j_gene: TRBJ1-2
CDR3nt: TGTGCCAGCAGTTTATCGAGCGCAGGGGGCATTGGCTACACCTTC
CDR3aa: CASSLSSAGGIGYTF

v_gene: TRBV30
abundance: NA
d_gene: TRBD1
j_gene: TRBJ2-5
CDR3nt: TGTGCCTGGAGTGTACGGCACAGGGGAGAGCCCCAGTACTTC
CDR3aa: CAWSVRHRGEPQYF

v_gene: TRBV5-1
abundance: NA
d_gene: NA
j_gene: TRBJ1-2
CDR3nt: TGCGCCAGCAGCGGTGGGACATCCGTTAACTATGGCTACACCTTC
CDR3aa: CASSGGTSVNYGYTF

v_gene: TRBV10-3
abundance: NA
d_gene: NA
j_gene: TRBJ2-1
CDR3nt: TGTGCCGCAGGTCTACAGGGCTTAGCCTACAATGAGCAGTTCTTC
CDR3aa: CAAGLQGLAYNEQFF

v_gene: TRBV15
abundance: NA
d_gene: NA
j_gene: TRBJ1-4
CDR3nt: TGTGCCACCAGCAGAGCCTGGACAGTGGAACTGTTTTTT
CDR3aa: CATSRAWTVELFF

v_gene: TRBV5-1
abundance: NA
d_gene: NA
j_gene: TRBJ1-4
CDR3nt: TGCGCCAGCAGCTTGTATACAGGTCCTAATGAAAAACTGTTTTTT
CDR3aa: CASSLYTGPNEKLFF

v_gene: TRBV28
abundance: once
d_gene: TRBD2
j_gene: TRBJ2-4
CDR3nt: TGTGCCAGCAGTTTAAGGGGAGGCGGGAGAGGGAACATTCAGTACTTC
CDR3aa: CASSLRGGGRGNIQYF

v_gene: TRBV9
abundance: NA
d_gene: NA
j_gene: TRBJ2-7
CDR3nt: TGTGCCAGCAGCGTAGGTCTCGGCCGGCCGGGGGCCTACGAGCAGTACTTC
CDR3aa: CASSVGLGRPGAYEQYF

v_gene: TRBV19
abundance: NA
d_gene: NA
j_gene: TRBJ1-5
CDR3nt: TGTGCCAGTCCGAGGGATTCGAGCAATCAGCCCCAGCATTTT
CDR3aa: CASPRDSSNQPQHF

v_gene: TRBV2
abundance: few
d_gene: NA
j_gene: TRBJ1-2
CDR3nt: TGTGCCAGCAGTGACAGGGGAACTAACTATGGCTACACCTTC
CDR3aa: CASSDRGTNYGYTF

v_gene: TRBV7-3
abundance: NA
d_gene: NA
j_gene: TRBJ1-6
CDR3nt: TGTGCCAGCAGCTTAAGCGGTGGTTCACCCCTCCACTTT
CDR3aa: CASSLSGGSPLHF

v_gene: TRBV9
abundance: NA
d_gene: NA
j_gene: TRBJ2-7
CDR3nt: TGTGCCAGCAGCGTAGGGGGGGACTCCACATACGAGCAGTACTTC
CDR3aa: CASSVGGDSTYEQYF

v_gene: TRBV5-5
abundance: NA
d_gene: TRBD2
j_gene: TRBJ2-7
CDR3nt: TGTGCCAGCGACCCTAGCGGGAGAAGCTCCTACGAGCAGTACTTC
CDR3aa: CASDPSGRSSYEQYF